These T cell receptor beta chains were read from a single sample in a study of graft-versus-host responses after intestinal transplantation. No antigen has been identified for these receptors. Sequencing was performed with immunoSEQ multiplex PCR; in TCRdb, only in-frame clones are kept and a portion is missing. The table records some 140,000 clones, 80% to 95% of them present only once. The input for sequencing was unstimulated CD4+ T cells sorted from spleen or lymph node cells, taken before intestinal transplant. Receptor source: a human donor who received an intestinal transplant. CDR3s leave out the opening cysteine and the closing phenylalanine or tryptophan. A clone size is listed for some rows: how often the clone was seen (once, few, many), or a class if it is expanded.

CDR3aa,j_gene,abundance,v_gene
ASSPNYEQY,TRBJ2-7,-,TRBV18
ASSPVSSYEQY,TRBJ2-7,-,TRBV18
ASSMRKTGGYEQY,TRBJ2-7,-,TRBV19
ASSYPAANEAF,TRBJ1-1,-,TRBV6-5
AITRLGYGYT,TRBJ1-2,once,TRBV23-1
ASSHGTGNEKLF,TRBJ1-4,-,TRBV5-1
ASSRGVELSGYT,TRBJ1-2,-,TRBV7-9
ASSSPGQSATNEKLF,TRBJ1-4,-,TRBV28
ASSLEWAGGYNEQF,TRBJ2-1,-,TRBV7-2
ASSTPTGISYGYT,TRBJ1-2,-,TRBV2
AWSRRGQGAQPQH,TRBJ1-5,-,TRBV30
ASSYKTSGNNEQF,TRBJ2-1,-,TRBV5-1
ASGKRDTQY,TRBJ2-3,-,TRBV28
ASSLGGQGGYEQY,TRBJ2-7,-,TRBV5-1
AISAGQETQY,TRBJ2-5,-,TRBV10-3
ASSIIPLFSGANVLT,TRBJ2-6,-,TRBV19
ASRSGRNGYT,TRBJ1-2,-,TRBV28
ASSRTGSFGRLPGGEQF,TRBJ2-1,-,TRBV18
ATSRGTSGSGDTQY,TRBJ2-3,-,TRBV15
ASSPGNSYNEQF,TRBJ2-1,-,TRBV28
ASGGSPLQETQY,TRBJ2-5,once,TRBV2
ASSLGETPTGNTIY,TRBJ1-3,-,TRBV5-1
AISPGLAVNNEQF,TRBJ2-1,-,TRBV10-3
ASSFSRREETQY,TRBJ2-5,-,TRBV28
ASSYGEGTDTQY,TRBJ2-3,-,TRBV6-5
ASSPGLESYNEQF,TRBJ2-1,-,TRBV4-1
ASSPGAANSAYEQY,TRBJ2-7,-,TRBV4-2
ASSLRLGLPTDTQY,TRBJ2-3,once,TRBV5-6
ASSEYTSGSTDTQY,TRBJ2-3,-,TRBV25-1
ASRTGGTNYGYT,TRBJ1-2,-,TRBV28
ASSSSSWEKLF,TRBJ1-4,-,TRBV28
ASSLVLGGYNEQF,TRBJ2-1,-,TRBV7-8
ASSQDHLWAGGLTGELF,TRBJ2-2,-,TRBV4-3
ASSRQIRNTEAF,TRBJ1-1,once,TRBV6-5
AWSLRVRGISGANVLT,TRBJ2-6,-,TRBV30
ASSLGVSDYGYT,TRBJ1-2,-,TRBV11-2
ASSLERMIAKNIQY,TRBJ2-4,-,TRBV11-2
ASSRGHSGNTIY,TRBJ1-3,-,TRBV6-5
ASNTRAQGEQF,TRBJ2-1,few,TRBV2
ASSLGRRNEKLF,TRBJ1-4,once,TRBV5-8
ASNPGRKTDTQY,TRBJ2-3,-,TRBV9
ASSFGGGTQPRTEAF,TRBJ1-1,-,TRBV5-4
ASSRKGGGTGELF,TRBJ2-2,-,TRBV9
ASRLVRGTGGYEQY,TRBJ2-7,-,TRBV27
ASSPLAASEQF,TRBJ2-1,-,TRBV7-3
ASSSGQGEQETQY,TRBJ2-5,-,TRBV7-6
ASSATGDGYT,TRBJ1-2,-,TRBV7-2
ASSLQWEGPSTEAF,TRBJ1-1,-,TRBV28
ASSFGRQPNEKLF,TRBJ1-4,-,TRBV28
ASSLQAGPTYEQY,-,-,TRBV6-1
ASSQVRGLGTDTQY,TRBJ2-3,-,TRBV4-2
ASSLRLAHEQY,TRBJ2-7,-,TRBV27
ASRLVKASSGNTIY,TRBJ1-3,-,TRBV28
ASKPRRVFSSGNTIY,TRBJ1-3,-,TRBV28
ASSVSGRYNEQF,TRBJ2-1,-,TRBV7-2